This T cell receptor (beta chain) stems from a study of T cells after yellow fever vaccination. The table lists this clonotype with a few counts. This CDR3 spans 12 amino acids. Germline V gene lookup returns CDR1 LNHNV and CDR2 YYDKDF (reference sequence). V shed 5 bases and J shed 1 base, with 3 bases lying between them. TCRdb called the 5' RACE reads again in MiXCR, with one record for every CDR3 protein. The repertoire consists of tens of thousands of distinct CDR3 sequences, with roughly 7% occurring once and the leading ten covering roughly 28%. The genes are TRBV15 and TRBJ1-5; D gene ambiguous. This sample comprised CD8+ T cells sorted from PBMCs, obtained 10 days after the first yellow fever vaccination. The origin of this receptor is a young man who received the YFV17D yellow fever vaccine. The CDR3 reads CATSESNQPQHF. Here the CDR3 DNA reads TGTGCCACCAGCGAGAGCAATCAGCCCCAGCATTTT.